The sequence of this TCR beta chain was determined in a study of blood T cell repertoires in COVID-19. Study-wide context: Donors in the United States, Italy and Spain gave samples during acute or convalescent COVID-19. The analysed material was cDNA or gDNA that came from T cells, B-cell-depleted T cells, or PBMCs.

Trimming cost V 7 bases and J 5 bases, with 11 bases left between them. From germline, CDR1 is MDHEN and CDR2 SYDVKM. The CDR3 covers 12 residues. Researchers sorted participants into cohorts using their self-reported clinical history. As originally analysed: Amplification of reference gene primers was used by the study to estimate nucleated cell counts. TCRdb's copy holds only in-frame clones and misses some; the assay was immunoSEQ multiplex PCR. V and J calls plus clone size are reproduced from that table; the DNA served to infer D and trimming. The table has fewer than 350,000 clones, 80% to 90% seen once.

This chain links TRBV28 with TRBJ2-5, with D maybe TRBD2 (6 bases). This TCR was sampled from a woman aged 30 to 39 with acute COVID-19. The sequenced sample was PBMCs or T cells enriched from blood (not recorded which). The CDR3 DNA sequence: TGTGCCAGCAATCAGGGAGGTGAGACCCAGTACTTC. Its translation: CASNQGGETQYF.